This T cell receptor (delta chain) was obtained from a study of gamma-delta T cells after stem cell transplantation. TCRdb used CATT to re-call clones from the RT-PCR reads. The data hold fewer than 1,500 delta-chain clones, with approximately 47% observed a single time. By frequency in the sample, this clone is large. The TCR comes from a human donor. It is not recorded whose cells these are; they may come from a transplant donor. The sample comprised gamma-delta T cells.

The CDR3 protein is CACDSLLGDTLDKLIF. CDR3 in DNA: TGTGCCTGTGACTCGCTACTGGGGGATACCCTCGATAAACTCATCTTT. J is TRDJ1 and V is TRDV2; 12 bases are a match to TRDD3. V trimming: 3 bases; J trimming: 4 bases; junction bases outside the gene matches: 8. Per germline, CDR1 GEAIGNYY and CDR2 EKD. CDR3 length: 16 residues.